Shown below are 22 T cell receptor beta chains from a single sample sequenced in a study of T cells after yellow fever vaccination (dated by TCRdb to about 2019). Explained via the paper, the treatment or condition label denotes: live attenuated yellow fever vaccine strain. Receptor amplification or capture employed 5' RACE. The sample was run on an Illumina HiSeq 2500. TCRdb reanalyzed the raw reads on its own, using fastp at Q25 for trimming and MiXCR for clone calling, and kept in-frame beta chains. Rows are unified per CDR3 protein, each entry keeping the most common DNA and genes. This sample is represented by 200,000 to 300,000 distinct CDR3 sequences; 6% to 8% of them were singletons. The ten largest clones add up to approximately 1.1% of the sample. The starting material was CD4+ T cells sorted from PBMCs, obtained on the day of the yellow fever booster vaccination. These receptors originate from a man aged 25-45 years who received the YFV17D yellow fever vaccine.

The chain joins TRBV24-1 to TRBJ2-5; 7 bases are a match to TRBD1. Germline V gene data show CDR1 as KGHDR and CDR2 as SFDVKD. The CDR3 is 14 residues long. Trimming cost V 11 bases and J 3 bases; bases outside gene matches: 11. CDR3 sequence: CAIQQGSRKETQYF. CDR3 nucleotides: TGTGCCATCCAACAGGGGTCGAGGAAAGAGACCCAGTACTTC.

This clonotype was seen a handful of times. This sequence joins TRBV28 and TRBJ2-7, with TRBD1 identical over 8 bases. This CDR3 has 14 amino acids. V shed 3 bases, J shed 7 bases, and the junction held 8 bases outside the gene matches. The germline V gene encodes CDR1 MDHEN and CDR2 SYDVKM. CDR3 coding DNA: TGTGCCAGCAGTTTCACCAGGGGGCGGTCGGAGCAGTACTTC. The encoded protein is CASSFTRGRSEQYF.

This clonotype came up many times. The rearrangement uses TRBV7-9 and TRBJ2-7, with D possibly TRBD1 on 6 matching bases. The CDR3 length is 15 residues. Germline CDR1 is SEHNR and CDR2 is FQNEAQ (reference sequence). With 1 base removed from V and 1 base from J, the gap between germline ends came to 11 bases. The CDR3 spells CASSLVTRGSYEQYF. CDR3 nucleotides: TGTGCCAGCAGCTTAGTGACGAGGGGGTCCTACGAGCAGTACTTC.

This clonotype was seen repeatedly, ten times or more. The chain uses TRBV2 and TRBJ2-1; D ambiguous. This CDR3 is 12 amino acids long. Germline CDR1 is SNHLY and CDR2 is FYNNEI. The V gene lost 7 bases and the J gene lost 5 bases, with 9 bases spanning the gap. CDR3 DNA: TGTGCCAGCACCTCTTTGAACAATGAGCAGTTCTTC. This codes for CASTSLNNEQFF.

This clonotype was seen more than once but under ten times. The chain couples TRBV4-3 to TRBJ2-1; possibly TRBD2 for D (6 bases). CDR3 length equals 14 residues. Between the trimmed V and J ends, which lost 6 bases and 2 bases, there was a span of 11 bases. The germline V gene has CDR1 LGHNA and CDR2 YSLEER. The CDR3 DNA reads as TGCGCCAGCAGAAGGACTAAAACCTACAATGAGCAGTTCTTC. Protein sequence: CASRRTKTYNEQFF.

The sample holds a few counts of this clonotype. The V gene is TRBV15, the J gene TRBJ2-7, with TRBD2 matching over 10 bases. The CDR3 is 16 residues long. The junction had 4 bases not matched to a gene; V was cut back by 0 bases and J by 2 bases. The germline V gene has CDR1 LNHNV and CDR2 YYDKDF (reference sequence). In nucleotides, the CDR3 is TGTGCCACCAGCAGAGATGAAACTAGCGGGGCCTACGAGCAGTACTTC. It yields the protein CATSRDETSGAYEQYF.

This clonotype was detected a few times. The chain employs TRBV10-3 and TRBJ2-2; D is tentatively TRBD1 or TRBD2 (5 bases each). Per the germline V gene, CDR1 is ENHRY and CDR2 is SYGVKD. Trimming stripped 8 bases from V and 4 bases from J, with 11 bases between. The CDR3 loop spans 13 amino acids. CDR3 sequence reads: CAIGGGVTGELFF. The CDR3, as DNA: TGTGCCATCGGGGGTGGGGTCACCGGGGAGCTGTTTTTT.

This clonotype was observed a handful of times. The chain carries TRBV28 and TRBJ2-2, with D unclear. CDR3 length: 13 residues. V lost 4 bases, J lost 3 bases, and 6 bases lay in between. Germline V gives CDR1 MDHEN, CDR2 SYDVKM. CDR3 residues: CASSSSHTGELFF. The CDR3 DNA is TGTGCCAGCAGTTCCTCCCACACCGGGGAGCTGTTTTTT.

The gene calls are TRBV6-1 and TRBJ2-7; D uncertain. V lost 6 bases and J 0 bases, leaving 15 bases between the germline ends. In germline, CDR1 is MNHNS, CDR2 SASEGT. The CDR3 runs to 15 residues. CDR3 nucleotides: TGTGCCAGCAGCCCTGGAAAGATGGGCTCCTACGAGCAGTACTTC. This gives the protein CASSPGKMGSYEQYF.

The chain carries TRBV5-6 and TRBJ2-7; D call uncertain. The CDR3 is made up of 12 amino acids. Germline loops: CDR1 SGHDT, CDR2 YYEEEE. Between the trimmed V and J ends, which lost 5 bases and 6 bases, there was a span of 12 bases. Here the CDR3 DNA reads TGTGCCAGCAGAACAACAGTGGGCGAGCAGTACTTC. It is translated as CASRTTVGEQYF.

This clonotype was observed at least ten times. The CDR3 region is CASSETGVLPYEQYF. The DNA of the CDR3 is TGTGCCAGCAGTGAGACTGGGGTCCTACCTTACGAGCAGTACTTC. This chain links TRBV6-1 with TRBJ2-7; D not resolved. The V gene lost 3 bases and the J gene lost 4 bases, with 16 bases spanning the gap. Germline-derived CDR1 and CDR2 are MNHNS and SASEGT. CDR3 length: 15 amino acids.

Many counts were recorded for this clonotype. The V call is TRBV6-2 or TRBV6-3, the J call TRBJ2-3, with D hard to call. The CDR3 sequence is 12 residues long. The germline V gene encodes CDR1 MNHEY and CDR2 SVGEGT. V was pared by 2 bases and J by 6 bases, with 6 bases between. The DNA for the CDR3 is TGTGCCAGCAGTTACACAGTGGATACGCAGTATTTT. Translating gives CASSYTVDTQYF.

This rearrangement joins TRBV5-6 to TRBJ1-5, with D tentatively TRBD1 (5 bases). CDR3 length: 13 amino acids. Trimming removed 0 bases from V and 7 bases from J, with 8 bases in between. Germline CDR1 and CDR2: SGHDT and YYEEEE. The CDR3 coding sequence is TGTGCCAGCAGCTTGGCCCCAGGGCAGCCCCAGCATTTT. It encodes CASSLAPGQPQHF.

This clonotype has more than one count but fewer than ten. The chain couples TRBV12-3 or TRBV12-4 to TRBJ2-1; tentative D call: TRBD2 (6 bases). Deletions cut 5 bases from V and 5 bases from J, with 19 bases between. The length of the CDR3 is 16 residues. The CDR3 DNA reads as TGTGCCAGCAGTCTCCCCGGGAGAGAAGTAGACAATGAGCAGTTCTTC. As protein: CASSLPGREVDNEQFF.

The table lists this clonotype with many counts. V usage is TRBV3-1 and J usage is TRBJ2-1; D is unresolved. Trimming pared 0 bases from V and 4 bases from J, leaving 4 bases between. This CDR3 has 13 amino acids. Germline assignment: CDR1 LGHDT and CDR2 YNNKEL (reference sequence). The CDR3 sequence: CASSQDAYNEQFF. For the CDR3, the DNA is TGTGCCAGCAGCCAAGATGCGTACAATGAGCAGTTCTTC.

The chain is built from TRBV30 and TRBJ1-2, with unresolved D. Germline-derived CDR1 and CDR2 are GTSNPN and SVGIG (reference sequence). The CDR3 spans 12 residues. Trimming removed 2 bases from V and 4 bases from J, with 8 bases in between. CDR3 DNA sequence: TGTGCCTGGAGTACTGGGATCTATGGCTACACCTTC. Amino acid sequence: CAWSTGIYGYTF.

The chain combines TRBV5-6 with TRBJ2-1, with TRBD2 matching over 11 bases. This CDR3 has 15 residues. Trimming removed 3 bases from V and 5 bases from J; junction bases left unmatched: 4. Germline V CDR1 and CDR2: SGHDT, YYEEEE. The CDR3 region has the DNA TGTGCCAGCAGCTGGGGACTAGCGGACAACAATGAGCAGTTCTTC. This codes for CASSWGLADNNEQFF.

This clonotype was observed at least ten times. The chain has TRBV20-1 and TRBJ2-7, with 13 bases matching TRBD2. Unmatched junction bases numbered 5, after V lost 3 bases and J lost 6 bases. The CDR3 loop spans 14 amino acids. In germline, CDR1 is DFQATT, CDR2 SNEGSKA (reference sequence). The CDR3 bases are TGCAGTGCTAGGCAACTAGCGGGAGGGGTCGAGCAGTACTTC. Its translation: CSARQLAGGVEQYF.

This chain's CDR3 is CATSPRGGGNEQFF. The CDR3 nucleotides are TGTGCCACCAGCCCAAGGGGCGGTGGAAATGAGCAGTTCTTC. V gene TRBV24-1 combines with J gene TRBJ2-1, with D possibly TRBD1 on 5 matching bases. This CDR3 has 14 residues. V lost 7 bases and J lost 7, with 16 bases in between. Germline-derived CDR1 and CDR2 are KGHDR and SFDVKD.

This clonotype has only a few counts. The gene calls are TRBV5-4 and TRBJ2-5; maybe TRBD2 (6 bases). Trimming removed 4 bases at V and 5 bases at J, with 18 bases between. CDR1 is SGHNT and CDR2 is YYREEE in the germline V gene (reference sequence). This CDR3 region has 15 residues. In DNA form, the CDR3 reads TGTGCCAGCAGCCAGTTACCGGGAGCGGTTGAGACCCAGTACTTC. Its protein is CASSQLPGAVETQYF. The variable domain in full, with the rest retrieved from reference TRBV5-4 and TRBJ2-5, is ETGVTQSPTHLIKTRGQQVTLRCSSQSGHNTVSWYQQALGQGPQFIFQYYREEENGRGNFPPRFSGLQFPNYSSELNVNALELDDSALYLCASSQLPGAVETQYFGPGTRLLVL.

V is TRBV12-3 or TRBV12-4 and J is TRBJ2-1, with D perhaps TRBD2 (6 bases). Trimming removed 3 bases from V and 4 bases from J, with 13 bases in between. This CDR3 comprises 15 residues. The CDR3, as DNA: TGTGCCAGCAGTTTTTACGCGGGAAAATACAATGAGCAGTTCTTC. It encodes CASSFYAGKYNEQFF.

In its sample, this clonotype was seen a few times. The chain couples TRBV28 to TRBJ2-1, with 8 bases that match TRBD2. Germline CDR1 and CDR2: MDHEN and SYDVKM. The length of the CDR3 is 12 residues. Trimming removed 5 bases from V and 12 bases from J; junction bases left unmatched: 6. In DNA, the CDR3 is TGTGCCAGCAGTCTAGCGGGTATAGGGCAGTTCTTC. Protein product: CASSLAGIGQFF. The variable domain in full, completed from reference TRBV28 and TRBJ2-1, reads DVKVTQSSRYLVKRTGEKVFLECVQDMDHENMFWYRQDPGLGLRLIYFSYDVKMKEKGDIPEGYSVSREKKERFSLILESASTNQTSMYLCASSLAGIGQFFGPGTRLTVL.